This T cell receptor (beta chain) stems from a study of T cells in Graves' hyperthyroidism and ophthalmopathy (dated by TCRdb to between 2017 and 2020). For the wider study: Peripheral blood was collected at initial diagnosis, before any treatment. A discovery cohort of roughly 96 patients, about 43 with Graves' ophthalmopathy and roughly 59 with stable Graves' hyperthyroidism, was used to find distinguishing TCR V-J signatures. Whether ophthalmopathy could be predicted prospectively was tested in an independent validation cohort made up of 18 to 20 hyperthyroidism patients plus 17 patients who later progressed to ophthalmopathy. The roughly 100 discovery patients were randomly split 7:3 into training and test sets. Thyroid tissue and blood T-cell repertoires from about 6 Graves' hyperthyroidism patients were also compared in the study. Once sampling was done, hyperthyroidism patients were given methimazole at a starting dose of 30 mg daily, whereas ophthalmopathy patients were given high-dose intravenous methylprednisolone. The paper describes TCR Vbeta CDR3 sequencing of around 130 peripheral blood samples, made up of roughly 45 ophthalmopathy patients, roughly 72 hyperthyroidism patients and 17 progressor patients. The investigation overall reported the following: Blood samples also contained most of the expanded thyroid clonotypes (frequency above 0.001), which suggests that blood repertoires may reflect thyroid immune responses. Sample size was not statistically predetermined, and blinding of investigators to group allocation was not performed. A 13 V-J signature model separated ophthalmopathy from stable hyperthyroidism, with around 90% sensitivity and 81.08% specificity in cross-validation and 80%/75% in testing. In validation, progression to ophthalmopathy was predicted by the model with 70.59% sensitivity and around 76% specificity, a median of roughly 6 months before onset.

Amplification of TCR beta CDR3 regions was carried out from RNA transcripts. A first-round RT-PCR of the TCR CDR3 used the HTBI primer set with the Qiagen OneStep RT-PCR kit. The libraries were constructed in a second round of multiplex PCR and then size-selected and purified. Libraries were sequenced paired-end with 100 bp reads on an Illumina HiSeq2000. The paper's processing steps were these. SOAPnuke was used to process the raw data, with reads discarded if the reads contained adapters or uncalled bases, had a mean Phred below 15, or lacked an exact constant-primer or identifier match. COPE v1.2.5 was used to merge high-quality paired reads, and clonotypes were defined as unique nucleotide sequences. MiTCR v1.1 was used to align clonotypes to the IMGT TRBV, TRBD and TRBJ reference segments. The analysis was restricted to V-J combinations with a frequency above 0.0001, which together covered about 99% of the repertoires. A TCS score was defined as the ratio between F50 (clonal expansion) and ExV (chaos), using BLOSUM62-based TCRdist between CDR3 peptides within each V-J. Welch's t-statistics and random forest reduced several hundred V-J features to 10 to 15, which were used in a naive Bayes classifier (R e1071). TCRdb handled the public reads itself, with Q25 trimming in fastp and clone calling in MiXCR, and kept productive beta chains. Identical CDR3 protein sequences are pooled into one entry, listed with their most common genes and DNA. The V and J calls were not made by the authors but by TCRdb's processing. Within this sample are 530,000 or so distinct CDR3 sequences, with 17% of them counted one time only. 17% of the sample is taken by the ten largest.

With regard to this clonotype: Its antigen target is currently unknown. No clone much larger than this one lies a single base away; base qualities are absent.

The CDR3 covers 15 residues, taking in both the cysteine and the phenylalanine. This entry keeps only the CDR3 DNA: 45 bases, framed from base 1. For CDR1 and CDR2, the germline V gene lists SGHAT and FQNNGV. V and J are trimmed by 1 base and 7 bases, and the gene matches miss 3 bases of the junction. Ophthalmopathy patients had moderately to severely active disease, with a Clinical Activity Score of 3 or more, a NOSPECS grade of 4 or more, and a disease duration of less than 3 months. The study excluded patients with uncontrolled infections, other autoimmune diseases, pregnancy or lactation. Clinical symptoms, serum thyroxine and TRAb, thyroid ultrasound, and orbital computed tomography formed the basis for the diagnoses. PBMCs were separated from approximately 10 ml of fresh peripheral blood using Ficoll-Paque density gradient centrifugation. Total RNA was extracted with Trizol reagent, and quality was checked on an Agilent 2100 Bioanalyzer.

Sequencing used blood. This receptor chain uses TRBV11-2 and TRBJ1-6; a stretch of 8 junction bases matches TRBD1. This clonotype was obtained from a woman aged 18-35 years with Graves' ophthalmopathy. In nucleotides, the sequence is TGTGCCAGCAGCTTAGCGGACAGGGTAAATTCACCCCTCCACTTT. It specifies CASSLADRVNSPLHF.